The next 29 T cell receptor beta chains were all read from a single sample in a study of blood T cell repertoires in COVID-19. Sequenced by immunoSEQ multiplex PCR; TCRdb stores in-frame clones only, minus some. The table has some 200,000 clones, roughly 85% seen once. The sample was peripheral blood. The receptors shown here come from a woman in her sixties or seventies with acute or convalescent COVID-19.

A remark on this clone: Other DNA sequences in this specimen translate into the identical CDR3. This sequence joins TRBV3-1 (or the pseudogene TRBV3-2) and TRBJ1-2; D remains unclear. CDR3 size: 13 residues. Germline lookup yields CDR1 LGHDT and CDR2 YNNKEL (reference sequence). Trimming left V 1 base short and J 4 bases short, with 7 bases between. The CDR3 DNA reads TGTGCCAGCAGCCAAGGCGGGCTCTATGGCTACACCTTC. It codes for CASSQGGLYGYTF.

V usage is TRBV9 and J usage is TRBJ2-1; 10 bases are a match to TRBD2. This CDR3 comprises 15 residues. CDR1 and CDR2 from the germline V gene are SGDLS and YYNGEE. V gave up 4 bases and J gave up 8 bases; unmatched junction bases: 9. CDR3 sequence reads: CASSLQREGQDEQFF. CDR3 DNA sequence: TGTGCCAGCAGCCTCCAGCGGGAGGGCCAAGATGAGCAGTTCTTC.

The chain has TRBV24-1 and TRBJ2-7; 10 bases agree with TRBD1. V lost 4 bases, J lost 3 bases, and 11 bases stayed unmatched. The CDR3 has 17 amino acids. Germline V gene lookup returns CDR1 KGHDR and CDR2 SFDVKD. CDR3 in amino acids: CATSEFGTGDSIYEQYF. DNA of the CDR3: TGTGCCACCAGTGAATTCGGGACAGGGGATTCTATCTACGAGCAGTACTTC.

The rearrangement links TRBV2 to TRBJ2-5; a weak D match, TRBD1 (5 bases). The germline CDR1 and CDR2 sequences are SNHLY and FYNNEI. The CDR3 contains 13 residues. The V end was cut by 11 bases, the J end by 2 bases, with 15 bases between. The CDR3 bases are TGTGCCTCCCAGGGTAGTGTACAAGAGACCCAGTACTTC. This encodes CASQGSVQETQYF.

This sequence joins TRBV19 and TRBJ1-3; TRBD1 agrees at 8 bases. The CDR3 is made up of 15 amino acids. The V gene's germline CDR1 is LNHDA and CDR2 SQIVND (reference sequence). With V trimmed by 5 bases and J by 4 bases, 7 bases remained unmatched. The CDR3 reads CASSHGTGGGNTIYF. CDR3 DNA sequence: TGTGCCAGTAGTCACGGGACAGGTGGCGGAAACACCATATATTTT.

This chain links TRBV11-2 with TRBJ2-1; TRBD2 agrees at 13 bases. The germline CDR1 and CDR2 sequences are SGHAT and FQNNGV. This CDR3 is 17 amino acids long. J was trimmed by 7 bases and V by 4 bases; bases with no gene match: 10. Here the CDR3 reads CASSSTLLAGGQNEQFF. The DNA of the CDR3 is TGTGCCAGCAGCTCCACCTTACTAGCGGGAGGGCAAAATGAGCAGTTCTTC.

The rearrangement links TRBV28 to TRBJ1-2; 12 bases line up with TRBD1. The CDR3 covers 16 residues. The germline V gene has CDR1 MDHEN and CDR2 SYDVKM. The V segment lost 5 bases and the J segment 5 bases; nucleotides outside the gene matches: 9. The CDR3 nucleotides read TGTGCCAGCAGTCCCGAGGGACAGGGGGCGCGATATGGCTACACCTTC. Translating it yields CASSPEGQGARYGYTF.

The chain recombines TRBV7-9 with TRBJ2-3, with D possibly being TRBD1 (6 bases). Germline assignment: CDR1 SEHNR and CDR2 FQNEAQ (reference sequence). This CDR3 contains 15 residues. Trimming cost V 5 bases and J 3 bases, with 15 bases left between them. The CDR3 nucleotides read TGTGCCAGCAGCCAGGACAGAGTTTGGACAGATACGCAGTATTTT. Its protein product is CASSQDRVWTDTQYF.

The V gene is TRBV12-3 or TRBV12-4, the J gene TRBJ2-5; TRBD1 might be the D (6 bases). V lost 3 bases, J lost 5 bases, and 10 bases lay in between. The CDR3 totals 13 residues. CDR3 residues: CASSLGGGETQYF. The CDR3 bases are TGTGCCAGCAGTTTGGGTGGGGGCGAGACCCAGTACTTC.

The chain is built from TRBV30 and TRBJ1-5, with D unresolved. This CDR3 region has 14 residues. Trimming removed 2 bases at V and 0 bases at J, with 8 bases between. Looked up from germline, CDR1 is GTSNPN and CDR2 is SVGIG (reference sequence). The CDR3 spells CAWSSGYSNQPQHF. CDR3 nucleotide sequence: TGTGCCTGGAGTTCAGGTTATAGCAATCAGCCCCAGCATTTT.

The rearrangement uses TRBV12-5 and TRBJ2-3; D remains ambiguous. Germline V gives CDR1 LGHNT, CDR2 FRNRAP. The V end was cut by 4 bases, the J end by 5 bases, with 4 bases between. The length of the CDR3 is 11 residues. CDR3 coding DNA: TGTGCTAGTGGTTCCCTAGATACGCAGTATTTT. Encoded protein: CASGSLDTQYF.

This clone came up once. The chain is built from TRBV7-3 and TRBJ1-2; weak D call: TRBD1 (6 bases). CDR1 SGHTA and CDR2 FQGTGA come from the germline V gene. Trimming shortened V by 2 bases and J by 6 bases, and 25 bases separated the two germline ends. The CDR3 extends over 18 amino acids. DNA of the CDR3: TGTGCCAGCAGCTTAGATCCCATGCGGGGGCCTGGTTGGGATGGCTACACCTTC. Protein product: CASSLDPMRGPGWDGYTF. Filled out from reference TRBV7-3 and TRBJ1-2, the complete variable domain reads GAGVSQTPSNKVTEKGKYVELRCDPISGHTALYWYRQSLGQGPEFLIYFQGTGAADDSGLPNDRFFAVRPEGSVSTLKIQRTERGDSAVYLCASSLDPMRGPGWDGYTFGSGTRLTVV.

V usage is TRBV6-5 and J usage is TRBJ1-1; tentative D call: TRBD1 (6 bases). CDR3 length: 16 residues. Trimming stripped 0 bases from V and 0 bases from J, with 11 bases between. Germline V lookup: CDR1 MNHEY, CDR2 SVGAGI. CDR3 protein: CASSYSTGRVNTEAFF. DNA for the CDR3: TGTGCCAGCAGTTACTCGACAGGCAGGGTGAACACTGAAGCTTTCTTT.

The chain carries TRBV19 and TRBJ2-2; 8 bases align to TRBD1. The CDR3 covers 16 residues. Trimming at V came to 2 bases and at J to 7 bases, leaving 9 bases not matched to a gene. The germline CDR1 and CDR2 sequences are LNHDA and SQIVND (reference sequence). CDR3 sequence (DNA): TGTGCCAGTAGTATACGGCAGGGGGCGAGGAACGGGGAGCTGTTTTTT. Protein sequence: CASSIRQGARNGELFF.

This clone was detected only once. The chain recombines TRBV7-9 with TRBJ2-2; D unresolved. The CDR3 contains 14 residues. Deletions cut 4 bases from V and 6 bases from J, with 12 bases between. The V gene's germline CDR1 is SEHNR and CDR2 FQNEAQ (reference sequence). In DNA, the CDR3 is TGTGCCAGCAGCTCTTCCATAAGCGCCGGGGAGCTGTTTTTT. It translates to CASSSSISAGELFF.

This sequence joins TRBV2 and TRBJ2-5; 9 bases map to TRBD2. The CDR3 runs to 14 residues. Germline V gene lookup returns CDR1 SNHLY and CDR2 FYNNEI. J lost 4 bases, V lost 4 bases, and 4 bases had no gene match. In DNA form, the CDR3 reads TGTGCCAGCAGTGGCGGGGGGGGAGGAGAGACCCAGTACTTC. Protein sequence: CASSGGGGGETQYF. Using reference TRBV2 and TRBJ2-5 for the parts outside the CDR3, the full variable domain is EPEVTQTPSHQVTQMGQEVILRCVPISNHLYFYWYRQILGQKVEFLVSFYNNEISEKSEIFDDQFSVERPDGSNFTLKIRSTKLEDSAMYFCASSGGGGGETQYFGPGTRLLVL.

CDR3 residues: CASSSPPWRTDTQYF. CDR3 in DNA: TGTGCCAGCAGCTCCCCGCCATGGCGCACAGATACGCAGTATTTT. The chain is built from TRBV7-8 and TRBJ2-3; no clear D gene. This CDR3 has 15 residues. Per the germline V gene, CDR1 is SGHVS and CDR2 is FQNEAQ. V was clipped by 4 bases and J by 1 base, with 12 bases between them. Full variable domain (remainder filled in from reference TRBV7-8 and TRBJ2-3): GAGVSQSPRYKVAKRGQDVALRCDPISGHVSLFWYQQALGQGPEFLTYFQNEAQLDKSGLPSDRFFAERPEGSVSTLKIQRTQQEDSAVYLCASSSPPWRTDTQYFGPGTRLTVL.

The chain joins TRBV6-5 to TRBJ1-1; D may be TRBD1 (5 bases). V lost 7 bases and J 5 bases, leaving 20 bases between the germline ends. The CDR3 has 15 residues. In germline, CDR1 is MNHEY, CDR2 SVGAGI. CDR3 sequence: CASTLAGRAGTEAFF. In DNA form, the CDR3 reads TGTGCCAGCACCCTAGCGGGGCGGGCAGGGACTGAAGCTTTCTTT.

The chain carries TRBV5-4 and TRBJ2-7; 7 bases line up with TRBD1. This CDR3 is built from 13 residues. Germline V gene sequence: CDR1 SGHNT, CDR2 YYREEE (reference sequence). With 0 bases clipped from V and 9 bases from J, the junction kept 6 bases outside the gene matches. The CDR3 DNA reads TGTGCCAGCAGCTTGGAGGTGGGACAGCCGCAGTACGTC. This gives the protein CASSLEVGQPQYV.

This clone has just a few counts. The chain employs TRBV18 and TRBJ1-2, with TRBD1 as a possible D gene (6 bases). CDR3 length: 15 amino acids. Germline V CDR1 and CDR2: KGHSH, LQKENI. The V end lost 2 bases, the J end lost 3 bases, and 13 bases lay between the germline ends. CDR3 in DNA: TGTGCCAGCTCACCAGACAGGCCAGAATACTATGGCTACACCTTC. Translation: CASSPDRPEYYGYTF. Supplemented by reference TRBV18 and TRBJ1-2, the full variable domain reads NAGVMQNPRHLVRRRGQEARLRCSPMKGHSHVYWYRQLPEEGLKFMVYLQKENIIDESGMPKERFSAEFPKEGPSILRIQQVVRGDSAAYFCASSPDRPEYYGYTFGSGTRLTVV.

The rearrangement uses TRBV12-3 or TRBV12-4 and TRBJ1-1; D is possibly TRBD1 (6 bases). The V gene lost 3 bases and the J gene lost 4 bases, with 9 bases spanning the gap. This CDR3 is 13 amino acids long. This CDR3 is CASSFQGSTEAFF. CDR3 sequence (DNA): TGTGCCAGCAGTTTTCAGGGGAGCACTGAAGCTTTCTTT.

Notes on this clone: Other DNA sequences in the same sample also yield this CDR3. The gene calls are TRBV7-2 and TRBJ2-3; TRBD2 matches at 12 bases. The CDR3 spans 15 residues. Germline assignment: CDR1 SGHTA and CDR2 FQGNSA. After removal of 4 bases from V and 4 bases from J, the junction contained 3 bases not matched to a gene. The CDR3 DNA sequence: TGTGCCAGCAGCTCTCTAGCGGGAGGGCCAGATACGCAGTATTTT. Amino acid sequence: CASSSLAGGPDTQYF.

This clone came up a few times. The J gene is TRBJ1-2, the V gene TRBV4-1; possibly TRBD1 for D (6 bases). The V and J ends lost 5 bases and 3 bases respectively, with 16 bases between them. This CDR3 contains 15 residues. Per germline, CDR1 MGHRA and CDR2 YSYEKL. CDR3 coding DNA: TGCGCCAGCAGCTCCTATCGGGACACCCACTATGGCTACACCTTC. Its protein product is CASSSYRDTHYGYTF.

The V call is TRBV6-1, the J call TRBJ1-5; 8 bases map to TRBD1. This CDR3 comprises 14 residues. V dropped 6 bases and J dropped 3; count of bases not matched to a gene: 4. Germline CDR1 is MNHNS and CDR2 is SASEGT. In DNA form, the CDR3 reads TGTGCCAGCAGAGGACAGGGCTCCAATCAGCCCCAGCATTTT. It yields the protein CASRGQGSNQPQHF.

This chain joins TRBV2 and TRBJ2-5, with 8 bases fitting TRBD2. The CDR3 contains 15 residues. V dropped 6 bases and J dropped 5; count of bases not matched to a gene: 11. Looked up from germline, CDR1 is SNHLY and CDR2 is FYNNEI. The CDR3 DNA reads as TGTGCCAGCAGGCTCGCCGGGACTAGAGTGGAGACCCAGTACTTC. This codes for CASRLAGTRVETQYF.

The chain couples TRBV19 to TRBJ2-3, with 9 bases identical to TRBD1. Germline CDR1 and CDR2: LNHDA and SQIVND (reference sequence). The CDR3 has 13 amino acids. Losses at the gene ends were 8 bases for V and 4 bases for J; bases not matched to a gene: 4. CDR3 coding DNA: TGTGCCAGTGCCGGGACAGGGCCAGATACGCAGTATTTT. Translated, it gives CASAGTGPDTQYF. Full variable domain (rest looked up from reference TRBV19 and TRBJ2-3): DGGITQSPKYLFRKEGQNVTLSCEQNLNHDAMYWYRQDPGQGLRLIYYSQIVNDFQKGDIAEGYSVSREKKESFPLTVTSAQKNPTAFYLCASAGTGPDTQYFGPGTRLTVL.

The V call is TRBV7-9, the J call TRBJ1-3; D remains unclear. The CDR3 contains 15 residues. V was cut by 2 bases and J by 0 bases, with 8 bases left in between. The germline gives CDR1 SEHNR, CDR2 FQNEAQ (reference sequence). CDR3 loop: CASSLSLISGNTIYF. CDR3 nucleotides: TGTGCCAGCAGCTTAAGCCTGATCTCTGGAAACACCATATATTTT. Based on the CDR3 plus reference TRBV7-9 and TRBJ1-3, the full variable domain is DTGVSQNPRHKITKRGQNVTFRCDPISEHNRLYWYRQTLGQGPEFLTYFQNEAQLEKSRLLSDRFSAERPKGSFSTLEIQRTEQGDSAMYLCASSLSLISGNTIYFGEGSWLTVV.

The genes are TRBV6-5 and TRBJ2-2; TRBD1 agrees at 8 bases. Trimming at V came to 8 bases and at J to 6 bases, leaving 11 bases not matched to a gene. Germline assignment: CDR1 MNHEY and CDR2 SVGAGI. The CDR3 covers 15 residues. The CDR3 nucleotides are TGTGCCAGCGGCCGGGACAGGACCCTTCCCGGGGAGCTGTTTTTT. Protein: CASGRDRTLPGELFF.

V gene TRBV12-3 or TRBV12-4 combines with J gene TRBJ1-1; 7 bases map to TRBD1. Trimming removed 6 bases from V and 14 bases from J; junction bases left unmatched: 12. The CDR3 is 12 amino acids. DNA for the CDR3: TGTGCCAGCAGCCAGTCAAGCCCACAGGGGTTCTTT. It encodes CASSQSSPQGFF.